A selection of T cell receptor beta chains follows, all from one sample in a study of chemoradiotherapy in HPV16-positive cancers. Generated by immunoSEQ multiplex PCR, the TCRdb table keeps only in-frame clones and is missing some. The sample has about 5,100 clones; roughly 82% are singletons. The sequencing here drew on tumor tissue, taken from a patient who underwent chemoradiotherapy. Every receptor here comes from a human donor with HPV-associated anogenital cancer. Each CDR3 is given with its conserved first and last residue. D genes are given only for firm matches. Rows give clone size only sometimes, using once, few, many, or a class for an expanded clone.

v_call,d_call,clone_size,j_call,cdr3_aa,cdr3_nt
TRBV6-4,NA,NA,TRBJ1-1,CASSQTDGGGITEAFF,TGTGCCAGCAGTCAAACGGACGGAGGGGGAATCACTGAAGCTTTCTTT
TRBV6-5,NA,NA,TRBJ1-1,CASSYSRGAGEAFF,TGTGCCAGCAGTTACTCGAGGGGTGCAGGTGAAGCTTTCTTT
TRBV29-1,TRBD2,NA,TRBJ2-3,CSVIASGVYTQYF,TGCAGCGTTATAGCTAGCGGGGTATATACGCAGTATTTT
TRBV30,TRBD2,NA,TRBJ2-5,CASTGLQQETQYF,TGTGCCTCAACGGGACTACAACAAGAGACCCAGTACTTC
TRBV2,NA,NA,TRBJ2-7,CASSGTSAYEQYF,TGTGCCAGCAGTGGGACGAGCGCCTACGAGCAGTACTTC
TRBV21-1,NA,NA,TRBJ1-5,CARRIEPQHF,TGTGCCAGGAGAATCGAGCCCCAGCATTTT
TRBV5-6,NA,NA,TRBJ2-6,CASSAIPPGANVLTF,TGTGCCAGCAGCGCCATCCCCCCCGGGGCCAACGTCCTGACTTTC
TRBV2,NA,few,TRBJ1-5,CAYRDSNQPQHF,TGCGCTTACAGGGATAGCAATCAGCCCCAGCATTTT
TRBV4-1,NA,once,TRBJ2-1,CASSQDPRSSYNEQFF,TGCGCCAGCAGCCAAGATCCTAGAAGCTCCTACAATGAGCAGTTCTTC
TRBV6-6,NA,NA,TRBJ1-4,CASSYAPGGDEKLFF,TGTGCCAGCAGTTACGCACCTGGGGGCGACGAAAAACTGTTTTTT
TRBV19,TRBD1,NA,TRBJ2-2,CASRPGTGAPTGELFF,TGTGCCAGTAGGCCCGGGACAGGGGCGCCAACCGGGGAGCTGTTTTTT
TRBV2,NA,few,TRBJ2-3,CASSELPGTRGDTQYF,TGTGCCAGCAGTGAGCTGCCGGGCACCAGGGGAGATACGCAGTATTTT
TRBV11-1,NA,few,TRBJ2-7,CASSWGISSYEQYF,TGTGCCAGCAGCTGGGGGATTAGCTCCTACGAGCAGTACTTC
TRBV7-7,NA,NA,TRBJ2-2,CASSLEAGELFF,TGTGCCAGCAGCTTAGAGGCCGGGGAGCTGTTTTTT
TRBV27,NA,NA,TRBJ2-4,CASRGVAKNIQYF,TGTGCCAGCAGGGGGGTAGCCAAAAACATTCAGTACTTC
TRBV4-1,NA,NA,TRBJ1-5,CASSHQGRGGVGQPQHF,TGCGCCAGCAGCCATCAAGGCCGGGGGGGCGTTGGTCAGCCCCAGCATTTT
TRBV29-1,NA,NA,TRBJ2-7,CSASDRYEQYF,TGCAGCGCAAGTGACAGATACGAGCAGTACTTC
TRBV2,NA,NA,TRBJ2-2,CASSYGDRTGELFF,TGTGCCAGCAGTTATGGGGACCGCACCGGGGAGCTGTTTTTT
TRBV5-6,NA,NA,TRBJ2-1,CASSFFSWGEQFF,TGTGCCAGCAGCTTCTTTTCCTGGGGTGAGCAGTTCTTC
TRBV7-9,NA,NA,TRBJ2-2,CASSSFSTGELFF,TGTGCCAGCAGCTCGTTCTCTACCGGGGAGCTGTTTTTT
TRBV14,NA,NA,TRBJ2-5,CASSQGNWETQYF,TGTGCCAGCAGCCAAGGCAACTGGGAGACCCAGTACTTC
TRBV11-2,NA,few,TRBJ2-7,CASSPMAGGTYEQYF,TGTGCCAGCAGCCCAATGGCCGGGGGAACCTACGAGCAGTACTTC
TRBV30,NA,NA,TRBJ1-1,CAWSLKGNKAFF,TGTGCCTGGAGTTTAAAGGGTAATAAAGCTTTCTTT
TRBV20-1,NA,NA,TRBJ1-2,CSAVRDAGYTF,TGCAGTGCTGTCAGGGACGCAGGCTACACCTTC
TRBV4-1,TRBD1,NA,TRBJ1-1,CASRKPGQGDTEAFF,TGCGCCAGCAGGAAACCGGGACAGGGGGACACTGAAGCTTTCTTT
TRBV10-3,NA,few,TRBJ2-1,CAIRPGGGSYNEQFF,TGTGCCATCAGGCCCGGGGGCGGCTCCTACAATGAGCAGTTCTTC
TRBV5-1,NA,NA,TRBJ1-1,CASSLDPGPNTEAFF,TGCGCCAGCAGCTTGGATCCGGGCCCGAACACTGAAGCTTTCTTT
TRBV10-2,NA,NA,TRBJ1-6,CASSVSDGFFSPLHF,TGCGCCAGCAGTGTTTCGGACGGGTTTTTTTCACCCCTCCACTTT
TRBV5-6,NA,NA,TRBJ2-5,CASSLVLGPGETQYF,TGTGCCAGCAGCTTGGTATTGGGGCCAGGGGAGACCCAGTACTTC
TRBV6-6,NA,NA,TRBJ1-3,CASSYVKYTSGNTIYF,TGTGCCAGCAGTTACGTGAAGTATACTTCTGGAAACACCATATATTTT
TRBV6-1,NA,once,TRBJ1-1,CASRPGTSNTEAFF,TGTGCCAGCAGGCCCGGGACTTCGAACACTGAAGCTTTCTTT
TRBV7-9,TRBD2,NA,TRBJ2-7,CASRGLAETYEQYF,TGTGCCAGCAGGGGACTAGCAGAAACCTACGAGCAGTACTTC
TRBV2,NA,once,TRBJ1-6,CASKGTGPTPLHF,TGTGCCAGCAAAGGCACAGGGCCTACACCCCTCCACTTT
TRBV5-5,NA,NA,TRBJ2-7,CASSPMGGRAYEQYF,TGTGCCAGCAGCCCCATGGGGGGAAGGGCCTACGAGCAGTACTTC
TRBV12-5,NA,NA,TRBJ2-1,CASGLVQGTHDEQFF,TGTGCTAGTGGTTTGGTACAAGGGACCCATGATGAGCAGTTCTTC
TRBV5-1,TRBD2,NA,TRBJ2-7,CASSLALAGESYEQYF,TGCGCCAGCAGCTTGGCCCTAGCGGGGGAGTCCTACGAGCAGTACTTC
TRBV4-2,NA,NA,TRBJ2-7,CASSQEFSPRGGLQPSYEQYF,TGTGCCAGCAGCCAAGAATTCTCTCCTCGTGGAGGCCTCCAGCCTTCCTACGAGCAGTACTTC